The clone carrying this T cell receptor beta chain occurred a few times. What it binds is not known. The data stem from a study of post-analysis software for immune sequencing data. Overall study context: Relapsing-remitting, secondary progressive and progressive-relapsing forms of multiple sclerosis all featured among disease courses. Notes on the study in general: Controls showed lower frequencies than patients for a handful of TRBV segments, and TRBV5-6, TRBV5-1 and TRBV20-1 were among these. Clustering by F measure revealed strong co-clustering among samples prepared together in one batch. Controls had significantly higher normalized Chao1 diversity than multiple sclerosis patients.

TCR beta cDNA libraries included unique molecular identifiers. One entry per CDR3 protein results from TCRdb running MiXCR on the PCR reads. Of about 430,000 distinct CDR3 sequences detected, roughly 38% appear once; the ten largest clones hold 7.5% to 8.5%. The germline gives CDR1 SQVTM, CDR2 ANQGSEA. CDR3 size: 13 residues. The ends lost 5 bases at V and 4 bases at J; junction bases unmatched: 4. This sequence joins TRBV29-1 and TRBJ1-4; 7 bases agree with TRBD1. This TCR derives from a girl aged 2-10 years with multiple sclerosis. Sequenced material: blood. The CDR3 nucleotides are TGCAGCGTTTACGGGACAGATAATGAAAAACTGTTTTTT. It specifies CSVYGTDNEKLFF. The full variable domain, with the rest looked up from reference TRBV29-1 and TRBJ1-4, is SAVISQKPSRDICQRGTSLTIQCQVDSQVTMMFWYRQQPGQSLTLIATANQGSEATYESGFVIDKFPISRPNLTFSTLTVSNMSPEDSSIYLCSVYGTDNEKLFFGSGTQLSVL.